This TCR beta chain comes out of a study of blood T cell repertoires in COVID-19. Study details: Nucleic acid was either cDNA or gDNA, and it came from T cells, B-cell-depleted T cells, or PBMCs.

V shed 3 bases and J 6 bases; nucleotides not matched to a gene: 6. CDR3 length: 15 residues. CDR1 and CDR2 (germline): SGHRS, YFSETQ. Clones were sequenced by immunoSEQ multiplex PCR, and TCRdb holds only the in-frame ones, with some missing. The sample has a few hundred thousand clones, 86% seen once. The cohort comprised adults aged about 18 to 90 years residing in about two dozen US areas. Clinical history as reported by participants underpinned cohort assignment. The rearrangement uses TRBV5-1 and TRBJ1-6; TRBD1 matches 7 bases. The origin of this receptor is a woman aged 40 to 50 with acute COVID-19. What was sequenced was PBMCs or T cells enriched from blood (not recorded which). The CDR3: CASSSGTAINSPLHF. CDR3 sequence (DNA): TGCGCCAGCAGCTCTGGGACAGCAATTAATTCACCCCTCCACTTT.